This T cell receptor (beta chain) was captured in a study of identifying expanded T cells in peripheral blood. Regarding the study as a whole: Variance in clone template counts between approximately two-week samples significantly increased with total template count across all healthy donors.

Clones were read by immunoSEQ multiplex PCR, and TCRdb kept only the in-frame ones, dropping some. The sample consists of some 130,000 clones, 75% to 90% of them appearing once. Concerning this clone itself: As yet, its antigen is unknown.

Germline V gene sequence: CDR1 SNHLY, CDR2 FYNNEI. Trimming pared 5 bases from V and 2 bases from J, leaving 9 bases between. CDR3 length: 13 amino acids. The rearrangement links TRBV2 to TRBJ1-2; possibly TRBD1 for D (5 bases). This receptor was taken from a person aged 18-70 years in good health. The sample consisted of blood. The DNA of the CDR3 is TGTGCCAGCAGTCAGGGACGGAACTATGGCTACACCTTC. The encoded protein is CASSQGRNYGYTF.